A selection of T cell receptor beta chains follows, all from one sample in a study of T cells after yellow fever vaccination. TCRdb recomputed calls from the 5' RACE reads with MiXCR, one row per CDR3 protein. The table has 400,000 or so distinct CDR3 sequences, about 9.9% seen once. This material consisted of PBMCs, taken on the day of the first yellow fever vaccination. The receptors derive from a man younger than 30 who received the YFV17D yellow fever vaccine. Each CDR3 is given with its conserved first and last residue. Each record gives: clone size, J gene, D gene, V gene, CDR3 DNA, CDR3 protein. The D gene is left open where the match is weak. Part of the rows lack a size; the others show once, few, many or a class for expanded clones.

clone_size: few; j_call: TRBJ2-2; d_call: NA; v_call: TRBV4-1; cdr3_nt: TGCGCCAGCAGCCGAGGGGGTTTGGGGGTCACCGGGGAGCTGTTTTTT; cdr3_aa: CASSRGGLGVTGELFF
clone_size: few; j_call: TRBJ2-4; d_call: NA; v_call: TRBV21-1; cdr3_nt: TGTGCCAGCGGCCGGGACAGGGGGAAGAACATTCAGTACTTC; cdr3_aa: CASGRDRGKNIQYF
clone_size: many; j_call: TRBJ1-1; d_call: NA; v_call: TRBV7-3; cdr3_nt: TGTGCCAGCAGCCATATGAGGGACACTGAAGCTTTCTTT; cdr3_aa: CASSHMRDTEAFF
clone_size: NA; j_call: TRBJ2-3; d_call: TRBD2; v_call: TRBV9; cdr3_nt: TGTGCCAGCAGCGTAGACTGGCTAGCGGGCGATACGCAGTATTTT; cdr3_aa: CASSVDWLAGDTQYF
clone_size: few; j_call: TRBJ2-7; d_call: NA; v_call: TRBV7-9; cdr3_nt: TGTGCCAGCAGCTTAAAGAGCAGAGTCGACGAGCAGTACTTC; cdr3_aa: CASSLKSRVDEQYF
clone_size: NA; j_call: TRBJ2-3; d_call: NA; v_call: TRBV7-2; cdr3_nt: TGTGAAGAGCGGGGCACAGATACGCAGTATTTT; cdr3_aa: CEERGTDTQYF
clone_size: NA; j_call: TRBJ2-7; d_call: TRBD2; v_call: TRBV20-1; cdr3_nt: TGCAGTGCTCCCGGGGGGTACCCTTACGAGCAGTACTTC; cdr3_aa: CSAPGGYPYEQYF
clone_size: NA; j_call: TRBJ2-3; d_call: TRBD2; v_call: TRBV10-3; cdr3_nt: TGTGCCATCAGCCCGGGACTAGCGGGGGGGCCGGGCACAGATACGCAGTATTTT; cdr3_aa: CAISPGLAGGPGTDTQYF
clone_size: few; j_call: TRBJ2-1; d_call: NA; v_call: TRBV20-1; cdr3_nt: TGCAGTGCCCCCTCCCCCTCAGGGGCTCATTCGCGGGATGAGCAGTTCTTC; cdr3_aa: CSAPSPSGAHSRDEQFF
clone_size: NA; j_call: TRBJ1-6; d_call: NA; v_call: TRBV7-8; cdr3_nt: TGTGCCAGCAGCCCCTTGCAGGGGTGGAATTCACCCCTCCACTTT; cdr3_aa: CASSPLQGWNSPLHF
clone_size: few; j_call: TRBJ2-3; d_call: TRBD2; v_call: TRBV4-2; cdr3_nt: TGTGCCAGCAGCCCCGGCAGGGCGGGGGGGTATGATACGCAGTATTTT; cdr3_aa: CASSPGRAGGYDTQYF
clone_size: NA; j_call: TRBJ2-3; d_call: NA; v_call: TRBV4-1; cdr3_nt: TGCGCCAGCAGCCAAGAACGCGGGGGCACCACAGATACGCAGTATTTT; cdr3_aa: CASSQERGGTTDTQYF
clone_size: few; j_call: TRBJ2-1; d_call: TRBD2; v_call: TRBV7-3; cdr3_nt: TGTGCCAGCAGCTCGAGCGGGGGGGGGTCCTACAATGAGCAGTTCTTC; cdr3_aa: CASSSSGGGSYNEQFF
clone_size: few; j_call: TRBJ2-3; d_call: NA; v_call: TRBV5-4; cdr3_nt: TGTGCCAGCAGCTTGGTTACGGGAAGGGATACGCAGTATTTT; cdr3_aa: CASSLVTGRDTQYF
clone_size: few; j_call: TRBJ1-4; d_call: NA; v_call: TRBV30; cdr3_nt: TGTGCCTCCTCCGGGACGGCGGGTGAAAAACTGTTTTTT; cdr3_aa: CASSGTAGEKLFF
clone_size: many; j_call: TRBJ2-5; d_call: NA; v_call: TRBV28; cdr3_nt: TGTGCCAGCAGTCGAGGAACCGAGACCCAGTACTTC; cdr3_aa: CASSRGTETQYF
clone_size: few; j_call: TRBJ1-1; d_call: NA; v_call: TRBV4-2; cdr3_nt: TGTGCCAGCAGCCAAGCCAGGAACACTGAAGCTTTCTTT; cdr3_aa: CASSQARNTEAFF
clone_size: many; j_call: TRBJ2-1; d_call: NA; v_call: TRBV7-6; cdr3_nt: TGTGCCAGCAGCTTAGGGGGCCTGGGTGAGCAGTTCTTC; cdr3_aa: CASSLGGLGEQFF
clone_size: NA; j_call: TRBJ2-5; d_call: TRBD2; v_call: TRBV5-1; cdr3_nt: TGCGCCAGCAGCCCACCGGCAAGCGGGATCCAAGAGACCCAGTACTTC; cdr3_aa: CASSPPASGIQETQYF
clone_size: few; j_call: TRBJ1-2; d_call: NA; v_call: TRBV6-6; cdr3_nt: TGTGCCAGCAGTTACGCCTATGGCTACACCTTC; cdr3_aa: CASSYAYGYTF
clone_size: few; j_call: TRBJ2-1; d_call: TRBD2; v_call: TRBV20-1; cdr3_nt: TGCAGTGCCTCTCGACTAGCGGGGAAATACAATGAGCAGTTCTTC; cdr3_aa: CSASRLAGKYNEQFF
clone_size: few; j_call: TRBJ2-3; d_call: NA; v_call: TRBV28; cdr3_nt: TGTGCCAGCAGGTTGCAGGGTACAGATACGCAGTATTTT; cdr3_aa: CASRLQGTDTQYF
clone_size: many; j_call: TRBJ2-1; d_call: NA; v_call: TRBV12-3/TRBV12-4; cdr3_nt: TGTGCCAGCAGTTTAACGAACAATGAGCAGTTCTTC; cdr3_aa: CASSLTNNEQFF
clone_size: few; j_call: TRBJ2-1; d_call: NA; v_call: TRBV4-1; cdr3_nt: TGCGCCAGCAGCCAGGTCGGCAGGGGCTCCTACAATGAGCAGTTCTTC; cdr3_aa: CASSQVGRGSYNEQFF
clone_size: NA; j_call: TRBJ2-1; d_call: NA; v_call: TRBV7-8; cdr3_nt: TGTGCCAGCAGCCATCTAGCAATCGAGCAGTTCTTC; cdr3_aa: CASSHLAIEQFF
clone_size: few; j_call: TRBJ2-2; d_call: TRBD2; v_call: TRBV7-2; cdr3_nt: TGTGCCAGCAGCTTACGGACTAGCGGGGACGACACCGGGGAGCTGTTTTTT; cdr3_aa: CASSLRTSGDDTGELFF
clone_size: NA; j_call: TRBJ2-5; d_call: TRBD2; v_call: TRBV12-3/TRBV12-4; cdr3_nt: TGTGCCAGCAGTTTAATGGCTAGCGGGGAGTGGGCCCAGTACTTC; cdr3_aa: CASSLMASGEWAQYF
clone_size: NA; j_call: TRBJ1-1; d_call: NA; v_call: TRBV6-5; cdr3_nt: TGTGCCAGCAGTAGTCGAACGGACTTGAACACTGAAGCTTTCTTT; cdr3_aa: CASSSRTDLNTEAFF
clone_size: many; j_call: TRBJ2-1; d_call: TRBD2; v_call: TRBV7-9; cdr3_nt: TGTGCCAGCAGCGCCCCGGCCGGGACTAGCGGATACAATGAGCAGTTCTTC; cdr3_aa: CASSAPAGTSGYNEQFF
clone_size: few; j_call: TRBJ2-3; d_call: TRBD2; v_call: TRBV4-1; cdr3_nt: TGCGCCAGCAGCTCAACTAGCGGGGGGAGGGATACGCAGTATTTT; cdr3_aa: CASSSTSGGRDTQYF
clone_size: many; j_call: TRBJ2-7; d_call: NA; v_call: TRBV5-1; cdr3_nt: TGCGCCAGCAGCCCCTCGGCGTTCCAGGACGAGCAGTACTTC; cdr3_aa: CASSPSAFQDEQYF
clone_size: few; j_call: TRBJ2-2; d_call: NA; v_call: TRBV11-2; cdr3_nt: TGTGCCAGCAGATTCCGACAGGATTTGAACACCGGGGAGCTGTTTTTT; cdr3_aa: CASRFRQDLNTGELFF
clone_size: NA; j_call: TRBJ1-1; d_call: TRBD1; v_call: TRBV18; cdr3_nt: TGTGCCAGCTCGGAGGGGGCCCTGGATACTGAAGCTTTCTTT; cdr3_aa: CASSEGALDTEAFF
clone_size: many; j_call: TRBJ2-2; d_call: TRBD2; v_call: TRBV7-3; cdr3_nt: TGTGCCAGCAGCTTACTCGGGGGGGCTATCGGGGAGCTGTTTTTT; cdr3_aa: CASSLLGGAIGELFF
clone_size: many; j_call: TRBJ2-2; d_call: NA; v_call: TRBV7-2; cdr3_nt: TGTGCCAGCAGCCCAGGGGGGAGTATCACCGGGGAGCTGTTTTTT; cdr3_aa: CASSPGGSITGELFF
clone_size: NA; j_call: TRBJ1-5; d_call: NA; v_call: TRBV29-1; cdr3_nt: TGCAGCGTCCAACTGGGACGGAATCAGCCCCAGCATTTT; cdr3_aa: CSVQLGRNQPQHF
clone_size: NA; j_call: TRBJ2-1; d_call: NA; v_call: TRBV4-3; cdr3_nt: TGCGCCAGCAGCCAAGATCGGAGCTCCTACAATGAGCAGTTCTTC; cdr3_aa: CASSQDRSSYNEQFF
clone_size: few; j_call: TRBJ2-1; d_call: NA; v_call: TRBV4-1; cdr3_nt: TGCGCCAGCAGCCAACGACCGGGCGATGAGCAGTTCTTC; cdr3_aa: CASSQRPGDEQFF
clone_size: many; j_call: TRBJ2-6; d_call: NA; v_call: TRBV9; cdr3_nt: TGTGCCAGCAGCGTAGGGGGCTCTGGGGCCAACGTCCTGACTTTC; cdr3_aa: CASSVGGSGANVLTF
clone_size: NA; j_call: TRBJ2-3; d_call: NA; v_call: TRBV29-1; cdr3_nt: TGCAGCGTTGTAGGGCAGGGGCTCGATACGCAGTATTTT; cdr3_aa: CSVVGQGLDTQYF
clone_size: few; j_call: TRBJ2-7; d_call: NA; v_call: TRBV9; cdr3_nt: TGTGCCAGCAGCGTAGGACGGCAGGCCTACGAGCAGTACTTC; cdr3_aa: CASSVGRQAYEQYF